The TCR beta chain described here comes from a study of cytomegalovirus exposure and HLA in healthy donors. This clone is a singleton in its sample. The study ran its PCR with 60 Vbeta and 13 Jbeta primers. Per the original data handling: In a later analysis, of 80 million or so unique beta chains, roughly 9.9 million appeared in at least two donors. Some clones are missing from TCRdb's copy, which holds only in-frame ones; the method was immunoSEQ multiplex PCR. V and J calls and clone size come straight from that table; D and trimming were deduced from the DNA. Found here are 95,000 to 150,000 clones, around 81% of them singletons; the top ten hold around 1.3%. V trimming: 4 bases; J trimming: 0 bases; junction bases outside the gene matches: 3. Germline-derived CDR1 and CDR2 are SGHVS and FNYEAQ. This CDR3 spans 17 amino acids.

The chain uses TRBV7-6 and TRBJ2-6, with 10 bases matching TRBD1. This clonotype originated in a female donor in good health and CMV-seronegative. What was sequenced was PBMCs. The CDR3 reads CASSWGQGYSGANVLTF. The CDR3 DNA follows: TGTGCCAGCAGCTGGGGACAGGGGTACTCTGGGGCCAACGTCCTGACTTTC.